This T cell receptor beta chain was captured in a study of blood T cell repertoires in COVID-19. Looking at the study overall: Acute-phase and convalescent COVID-19 samples originated in the United States, Italy and Spain. Nucleic acid was either cDNA or gDNA, and it came from T cells, B-cell-depleted T cells, or PBMCs.

From germline, CDR1 is LNHNV and CDR2 YYDKDF (reference sequence). V shed 5 bases, J shed 3 bases, and the junction held 9 bases outside the gene matches. The CDR3 runs 15 residues. Repertoires were generated with immunoSEQ multiplex PCR, while TCRdb's copy carries only in-frame clones and drops some. The sample lists approximately 140,000 clones; roughly nine tenths were seen once. The TCR sequence derives from a human donor with COVID-19, enrolled during active disease. The donor label of this sample is uncertain. The sample was peripheral blood. The chain combines TRBV15 with TRBJ1-1; TRBD1 matches at 7 bases. The CDR3 reads CATSPSRGRYTEAFF. CDR3 coding DNA: TGTGCCACCAGCCCATCTAGGGGGCGGTACACTGAAGCTTTCTTT.